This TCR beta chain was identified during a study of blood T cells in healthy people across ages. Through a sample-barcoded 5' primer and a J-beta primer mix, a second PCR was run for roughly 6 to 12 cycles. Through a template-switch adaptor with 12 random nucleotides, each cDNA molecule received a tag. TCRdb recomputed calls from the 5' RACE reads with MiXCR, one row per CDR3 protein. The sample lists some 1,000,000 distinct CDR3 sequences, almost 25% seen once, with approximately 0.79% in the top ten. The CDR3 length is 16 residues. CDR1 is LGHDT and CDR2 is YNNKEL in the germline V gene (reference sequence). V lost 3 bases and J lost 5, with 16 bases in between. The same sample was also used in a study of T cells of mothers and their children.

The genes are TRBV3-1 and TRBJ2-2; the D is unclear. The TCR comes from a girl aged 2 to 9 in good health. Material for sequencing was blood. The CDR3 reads CASSQAAYLETGELFF. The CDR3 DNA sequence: TGTGCCAGCAGCCAGGCGGCCTACCTTGAAACCGGGGAGCTGTTTTTT.